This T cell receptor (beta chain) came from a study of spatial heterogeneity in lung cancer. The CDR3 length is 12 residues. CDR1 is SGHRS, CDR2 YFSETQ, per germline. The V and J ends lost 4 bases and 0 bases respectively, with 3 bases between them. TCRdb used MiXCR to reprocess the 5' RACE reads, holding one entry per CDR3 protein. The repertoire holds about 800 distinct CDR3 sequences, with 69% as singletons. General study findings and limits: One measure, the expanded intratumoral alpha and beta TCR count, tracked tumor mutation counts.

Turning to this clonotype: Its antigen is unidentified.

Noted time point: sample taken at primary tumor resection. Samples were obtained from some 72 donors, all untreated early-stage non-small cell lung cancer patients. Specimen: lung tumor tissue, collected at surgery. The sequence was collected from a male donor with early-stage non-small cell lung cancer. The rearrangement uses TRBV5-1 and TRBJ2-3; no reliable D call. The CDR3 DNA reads TGCGCCAGCAGCCTGAGCACAGATACGCAGTATTTT. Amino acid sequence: CASSLSTDTQYF.